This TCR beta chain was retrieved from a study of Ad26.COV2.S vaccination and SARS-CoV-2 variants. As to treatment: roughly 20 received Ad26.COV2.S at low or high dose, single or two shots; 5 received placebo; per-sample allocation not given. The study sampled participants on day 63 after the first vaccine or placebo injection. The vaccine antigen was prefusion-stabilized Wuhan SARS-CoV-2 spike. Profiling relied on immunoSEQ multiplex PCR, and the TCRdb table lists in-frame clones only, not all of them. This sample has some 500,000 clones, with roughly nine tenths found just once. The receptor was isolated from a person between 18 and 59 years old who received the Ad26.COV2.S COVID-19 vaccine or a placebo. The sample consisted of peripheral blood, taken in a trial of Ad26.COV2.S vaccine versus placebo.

CDR3 loop: CSAMGSGELFF. CDR3 bases: TGCAGTGCTATGGGAAGCGGGGAGCTGTTTTTT. The chain combines TRBV20-1 with TRBJ2-2; D gene uncertain. The V and J ends lost 4 bases and 7 bases respectively, with 7 bases between them. This CDR3 contains 11 residues. Germline CDR1 is DFQATT and CDR2 is SNEGSKA (reference sequence).